These 18 T cell receptor beta chains were all obtained from the same sample, sequenced in a study of T-cell reconstitution after alpha-beta-depleted transplantation in children. The TCRbeta library was prepared with unique molecular identifiers. TCRdb re-analysed the PCR reads in MiXCR, keeping a single row per CDR3 protein. The sample carries about 230,000 distinct CDR3 sequences, 9.7% recorded once. Source: PBMCs from the stem cell graft donor, taken from the stem cell graft. The receptors here all came from a human donor who donated a stem cell graft to a child with SCID.

This clonotype was detected many times. The CDR3 protein is CASRFSGPYNEQFF. The CDR3 DNA reads as TGCGCCAGCAGGTTCAGCGGGCCCTACAATGAGCAGTTCTTC. This rearrangement joins TRBV5-1 to TRBJ2-1, with D possibly matching TRBD2 (6 bases). This CDR3 has 14 amino acids. CDR1 and CDR2 (germline): SGHRS, YFSETQ. Deletions cut 5 bases from V and 2 bases from J, with 11 bases between.

This clonotype was recorded many times. The CDR3 nucleotides read TGCAGCGTTGGAGCGGGAGGGGCTAACACTGAAGCTTTCTTT. This translates into CSVGAGGANTEAFF. This chain links TRBV29-1 with TRBJ1-1, with D perhaps TRBD1 (5 bases). Germline lookup yields CDR1 SQVTM and CDR2 ANQGSEA. The CDR3 extends over 14 amino acids. Trimming took 4 bases from V and 2 from J, leaving 14 bases between them.

This chain joins TRBV20-1 and TRBJ1-2, with D possibly matching TRBD1 (6 bases). The CDR3 consists of 14 residues. CDR1 DFQATT and CDR2 SNEGSKA come from the germline V gene (reference sequence). Trimming took off 5 bases at V and 0 bases at J, with 13 bases between the two ends. The CDR3 coding sequence is TGCAGTGCTGCGGGGGCCGCCACTAACTATGGCTACACCTTC. Its protein product is CSAAGAATNYGYTF.

Many counts were recorded for this clonotype. The chain combines TRBV5-1 with TRBJ2-5; D perhaps matches TRBD1 (7 bases). This CDR3 spans 14 amino acids. The germline V gene has CDR1 SGHRS and CDR2 YFSETQ. Trimming took 4 bases from V and 5 from J, leaving 15 bases between them. The CDR3, as DNA: TGCGCCAGCAGCCCAGGGGGGCGTTATGAGACCCAGTACTTC. Its translation: CASSPGGRYETQYF.

The V gene is TRBV5-5, the J gene TRBJ2-5, with a weak D call TRBD1 (5 bases). V shed 2 bases and J shed 4 bases, with 15 bases lying between them. Germline-derived CDR1 and CDR2 are SGHKS and YYEKEE (reference sequence). The length of the CDR3 is 15 residues. CDR3 sequence (DNA): TGTGCCAGCAGCTTCGGTCAGGGTTTTGGAGAGACCCAGTACTTC. It yields the protein CASSFGQGFGETQYF.

This clonotype was recorded at least ten times. V usage is TRBV5-1 and J usage is TRBJ2-2, with D hard to call. Trimming left V 4 bases short and J 3 bases short, with 10 bases between. The CDR3 is 14 residues long. CDR1 and CDR2 (germline): SGHRS, YFSETQ. The CDR3 coding sequence is TGCGCCAGCAGCCAGCAGCCTGACACCGGGGAGCTGTTTTTT. As protein: CASSQQPDTGELFF. The full variable domain, rest sourced from reference TRBV5-1 and TRBJ2-2, is KAGVTQTPRYLIKTRGQQVTLSCSPISGHRSVSWYQQTPGQGLQFLFEYFSETQRNKGNFPGRFSGRQFSNSRSEMNVSTLELGDSALYLCASSQQPDTGELFFGEGSRLTVL.

This clonotype was observed many times. The V and J genes are TRBV5-1 and TRBJ2-2; the D is unclear. The length of the CDR3 is 18 residues. Germline values: CDR1 SGHRS, CDR2 YFSETQ. With 0 bases removed from V and 1 base from J, the gap between germline ends came to 16 bases. For the CDR3, the DNA is TGCGCCAGCAGCTTGGCCAAACCCCCGAAACTGAACACCGGGGAGCTGTTTTTT. Protein product: CASSLAKPPKLNTGELFF.

This clonotype occurred many times. The chain joins TRBV18 to TRBJ1-1; TRBD1 matches 9 bases. Germline V gene sequence: CDR1 KGHSH, CDR2 LQKENI. After removal of 6 bases from V and 0 bases from J, the junction contained 5 bases not matched to a gene. The CDR3 contains 15 residues. CDR3 sequence reads: CASSTGGDVNTEAFF. In nucleotides, the CDR3 is TGTGCCAGCTCCACAGGGGGCGATGTGAACACTGAAGCTTTCTTT.

The chain has TRBV20-1 and TRBJ2-3, with 9 bases lining up with TRBD2. Trimming took 5 bases from V and 5 from J; bases not matched to a gene: 11. The CDR3 has 15 amino acids. The germline V gene encodes CDR1 DFQATT and CDR2 SNEGSKA (reference sequence). CDR3 protein: CSAYTPGLAGDTQYF. The CDR3 nucleotides are TGCAGTGCTTACACCCCGGGACTAGCAGGAGATACGCAGTATTTT.

This clonotype was picked up many times. This rearrangement joins TRBV7-9 to TRBJ2-7; D gene ambiguous. The germline V gene has CDR1 SEHNR and CDR2 FQNEAQ (reference sequence). The ends were cut back, 3 bases at V and 0 bases at J, with 3 bases in the middle. The length of the CDR3 is 12 residues. CDR3 in amino acids: CASSFSSYEQYF. The CDR3 region has the DNA TGTGCCAGCAGCTTCAGCTCCTACGAGCAGTACTTC.

Regarding this clonotype: This may stem from a read error, because a much larger clone lies one nucleotide away. The V call is TRBV7-8, the J call TRBJ2-7; 8 nucleotides agree with TRBD1. The CDR3 covers 14 residues. CDR1 and CDR2 from the germline V gene are SGHVS and FQNEAQ. The V and J ends lost 4 bases and 3 bases, in that order; junction bases with no gene match: 5. The CDR3 bases are TGTGCCAGCAGCTCGTGGACAGGGAACTACGAGCAGTACTTC. Encoded protein: CASSSWTGNYEQYF.

The sample holds many counts of this clonotype. This chain links TRBV20-1 with TRBJ1-1; D call uncertain. The V and J ends lost 1 base and 2 bases respectively, with 8 bases between them. Germline values: CDR1 DFQATT, CDR2 SNEGSKA (reference sequence). The CDR3 contains 13 residues. CDR3 protein: CSARVKINTEAFF. DNA of the CDR3: TGCAGTGCTAGAGTTAAGATTAACACTGAAGCTTTCTTT.

Ten or more counts support this clonotype. V gene TRBV18 combines with J gene TRBJ1-5; 12 bases agree with TRBD1. The V segment lost 4 bases and the J segment 6 bases; nucleotides outside the gene matches: 10. This CDR3 has 17 amino acids. CDR1 and CDR2 from the germline V gene are KGHSH and LQKENI. The CDR3 nucleotides read TGTGCCAGCTCACGGGGGACAGGGGGCGCCGGTAGTCAGCCCCAGCATTTT. Its protein product is CASSRGTGGAGSQPQHF. Looking up the rest from reference TRBV18 and TRBJ1-5 gives the full variable domain: NAGVMQNPRHLVRRRGQEARLRCSPMKGHSHVYWYRQLPEEGLKFMVYLQKENIIDESGMPKERFSAEFPKEGPSILRIQQVVRGDSAAYFCASSRGTGGAGSQPQHFGDGTRLSIL.

This clonotype was observed many times. The CDR3 region is CATSRDRGGTGNTIYF. The CDR3 bases are TGTGCCACCAGCAGAGATCGTGGGGGTACTGGAAACACCATATATTTT. The rearrangement uses TRBV15 and TRBJ1-3; D is perhaps TRBD1 (5 bases). Per germline, CDR1 LNHNV and CDR2 YYDKDF (reference sequence). The CDR3 extends over 16 amino acids. Trimming took 0 bases from V and 2 from J, leaving 11 bases between them.

This clonotype was detected ten times or more. V is TRBV12-3 or TRBV12-4 and J is TRBJ1-5; 8 bases are a match to TRBD1. This CDR3 contains 14 residues. The trim removed 4 bases at V and 5 bases at J, leaving 4 bases unmatched. CDR3 sequence reads: CASSSDRVDQPQHF. The DNA of the CDR3 is TGTGCCAGCAGTTCGGACAGGGTCGATCAGCCCCAGCATTTT.

The V gene is TRBV20-1, the J gene TRBJ1-4, with D unresolved. With 4 bases removed from V and 5 bases from J, the gap between germline ends came to 8 bases. This CDR3 has 12 residues. From germline, CDR1 is DFQATT and CDR2 SNEGSKA (reference sequence). The CDR3 loop is CSATAPNEKLFF. DNA for the CDR3: TGCAGTGCTACGGCCCCGAATGAAAAACTGTTTTTT.

This clonotype came up many times. The chain joins TRBV20-1 to TRBJ1-5, with TRBD1 as a possible D gene (6 bases). Germline CDR1 is DFQATT and CDR2 is SNEGSKA (reference sequence). V was cut by 5 bases and J by 2 bases, with 19 bases left in between. The CDR3 extends over 16 amino acids. The CDR3 sequence is CSAFLYGRGRNQPQHF. The CDR3 DNA reads TGCAGTGCTTTCCTATATGGTCGGGGGCGCAATCAGCCCCAGCATTTT.

Note on this clonotype: One base away lies a much larger clone, so this may be a sequencing read error. The gene calls are TRBV5-6 and TRBJ2-7; D unclear. This CDR3 is 11 amino acids long. Per germline, CDR1 SGHDT and CDR2 YYEEEE. The chain's CDR3 is CASSFGHEQSF. CDR3 in DNA: TGTGCCAGCAGCTTTGGCCACGAGCAGTCCTTC.